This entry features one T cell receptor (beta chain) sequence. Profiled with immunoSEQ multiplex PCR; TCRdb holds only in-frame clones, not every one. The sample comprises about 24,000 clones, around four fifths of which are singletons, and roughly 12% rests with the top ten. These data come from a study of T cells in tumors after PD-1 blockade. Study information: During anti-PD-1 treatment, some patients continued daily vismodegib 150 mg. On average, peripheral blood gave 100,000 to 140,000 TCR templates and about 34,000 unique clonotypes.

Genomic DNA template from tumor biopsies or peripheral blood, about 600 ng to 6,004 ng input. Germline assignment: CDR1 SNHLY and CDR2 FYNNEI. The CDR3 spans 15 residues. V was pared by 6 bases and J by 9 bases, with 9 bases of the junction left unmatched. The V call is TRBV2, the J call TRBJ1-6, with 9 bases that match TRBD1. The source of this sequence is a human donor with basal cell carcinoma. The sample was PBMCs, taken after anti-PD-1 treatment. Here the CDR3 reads CASSEQGAIPSPLHF. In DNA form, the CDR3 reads TGTGCCAGCAGCGAACAGGGGGCAATTCCTTCACCCCTCCACTTT.